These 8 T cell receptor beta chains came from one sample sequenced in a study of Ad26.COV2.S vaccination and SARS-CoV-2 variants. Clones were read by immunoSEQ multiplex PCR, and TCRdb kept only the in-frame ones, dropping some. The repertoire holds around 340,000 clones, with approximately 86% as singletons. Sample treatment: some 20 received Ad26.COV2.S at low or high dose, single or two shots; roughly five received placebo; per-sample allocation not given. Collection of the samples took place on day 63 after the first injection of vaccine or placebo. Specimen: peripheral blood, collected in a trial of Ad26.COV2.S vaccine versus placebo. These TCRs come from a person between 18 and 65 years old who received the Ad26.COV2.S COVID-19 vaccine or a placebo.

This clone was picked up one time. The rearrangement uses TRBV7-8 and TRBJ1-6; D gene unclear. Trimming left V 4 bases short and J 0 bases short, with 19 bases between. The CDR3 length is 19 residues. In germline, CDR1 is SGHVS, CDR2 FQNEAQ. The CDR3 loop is CASSSSIDMRYSYNSPLHF. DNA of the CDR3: TGTGCCAGCAGCTCGTCAATCGACATGCGTTACTCCTATAATTCACCCCTCCACTTT.

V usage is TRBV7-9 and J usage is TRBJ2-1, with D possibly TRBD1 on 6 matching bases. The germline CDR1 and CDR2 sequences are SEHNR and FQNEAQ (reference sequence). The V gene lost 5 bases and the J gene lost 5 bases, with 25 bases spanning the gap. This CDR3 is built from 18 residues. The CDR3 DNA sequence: TGTGCCAGCAGCGCAGGGTCAGGGCCGGGACATAAGAACAATGAGCAGTTCTTC. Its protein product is CASSAGSGPGHKNNEQFF. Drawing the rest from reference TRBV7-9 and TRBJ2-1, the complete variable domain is DTGVSQNPRHKITKRGQNVTFRCDPISEHNRLYWYRQTLGQGPEFLTYFQNEAQLEKSRLLSDRFSAERPKGSFSTLEIQRTEQGDSAMYLCASSAGSGPGHKNNEQFFGPGTRLTVL.

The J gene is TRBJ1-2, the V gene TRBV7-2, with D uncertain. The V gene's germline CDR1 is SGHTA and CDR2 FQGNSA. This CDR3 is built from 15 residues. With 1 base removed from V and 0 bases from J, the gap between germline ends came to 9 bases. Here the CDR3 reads CASSLVLLANYGYTF. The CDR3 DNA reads TGTGCCAGCAGCTTAGTTCTATTAGCTAACTATGGCTACACCTTC.

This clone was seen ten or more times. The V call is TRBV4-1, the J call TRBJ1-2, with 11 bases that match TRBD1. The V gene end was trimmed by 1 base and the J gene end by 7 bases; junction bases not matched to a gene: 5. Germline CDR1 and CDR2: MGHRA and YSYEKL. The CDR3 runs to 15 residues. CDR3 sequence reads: CASSQGDRGVTGYTF. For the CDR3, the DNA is TGCGCCAGCAGCCAAGGGGACAGGGGGGTAACTGGCTACACCTTC.

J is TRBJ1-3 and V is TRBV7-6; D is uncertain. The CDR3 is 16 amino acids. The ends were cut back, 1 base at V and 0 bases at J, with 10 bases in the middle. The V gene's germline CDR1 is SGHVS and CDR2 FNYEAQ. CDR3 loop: CASSLERTSSGNTIYF. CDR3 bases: TGTGCCAGCAGCTTAGAGCGGACGAGCTCTGGAAACACCATATATTTT.

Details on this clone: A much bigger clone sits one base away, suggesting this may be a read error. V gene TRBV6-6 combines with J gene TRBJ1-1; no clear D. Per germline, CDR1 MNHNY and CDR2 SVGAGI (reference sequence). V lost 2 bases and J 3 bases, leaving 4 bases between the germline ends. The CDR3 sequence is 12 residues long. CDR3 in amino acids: CASSYRDTEAFF. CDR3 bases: TGTGCCAGCAGTTACAGGGACACTGAAGCTTTCTTT.

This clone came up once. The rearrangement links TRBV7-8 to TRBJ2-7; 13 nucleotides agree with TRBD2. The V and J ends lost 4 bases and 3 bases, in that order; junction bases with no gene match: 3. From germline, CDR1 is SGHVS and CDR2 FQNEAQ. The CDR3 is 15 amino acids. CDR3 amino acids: CASSSGLAGLYEQYF. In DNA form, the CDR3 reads TGTGCCAGCAGCTCGGGACTAGCGGGACTCTACGAGCAGTACTTC.

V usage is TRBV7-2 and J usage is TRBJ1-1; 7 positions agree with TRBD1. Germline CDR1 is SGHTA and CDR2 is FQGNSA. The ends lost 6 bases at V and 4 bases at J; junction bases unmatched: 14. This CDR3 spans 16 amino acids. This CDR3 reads CASSPTGVGRVTEAFF. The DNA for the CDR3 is TGTGCCAGCAGTCCCACAGGGGTGGGGAGGGTCACTGAAGCTTTCTTT.